Below, 24 T cell receptor beta chains from the same sample are listed, as sequenced in a study of early T cells in non-severe SARS-CoV-2 infection. TCRdb called the 5' RACE reads again in MiXCR, with one record for every CDR3 protein. Among fewer than 60,000 distinct CDR3 sequences listed, approximately 11% were seen once. The sequenced sample was whole blood. These receptors all stem from an adult who was a healthcare worker with PCR-confirmed SARS-CoV-2 infection or an uninfected control (not recorded which).

As for this clonotype: A read error is possible here, since a much larger clone lies one base away. The DNA for the CDR3 is TGTGTCAGCAATCGGGGAGGGGATGAGCAGTTCTTC. It codes for CVSNRGGDEQFF. The V gene is TRBV6-2 or TRBV6-3, the J gene TRBJ2-1, with 7 bases identical to TRBD2. The V gene's germline CDR1 is MNHEY and CDR2 SVGEGT. The CDR3 runs 12 residues.

This rearrangement joins TRBV7-2 to TRBJ1-5; D might be TRBD1 (5 bases). Germline CDR1 and CDR2: SGHTA and FQGNSA. V gave up 5 bases and J gave up 2 bases, with 16 bases separating them. The CDR3 length is 16 residues. The CDR3 reads CASSTTGGTGNQPQHF. CDR3 DNA: TGTGCCAGCAGCACTACCGGAGGGACGGGCAATCAGCCCCAGCATTTT.

This clonotype was seen many times. The chain combines TRBV12-3 or TRBV12-4 with TRBJ1-5; 7 bases map to TRBD1. V dropped 6 bases and J dropped 4; count of bases not matched to a gene: 3. This CDR3 region has 13 residues. As DNA, the CDR3 is TGTGCCAGCAGCCAGGGGGTAAATCAGCCCCAGCATTTT. It yields the protein CASSQGVNQPQHF.

This clonotype has only a few counts. V usage is TRBV12-3 or TRBV12-4 and J usage is TRBJ2-5; 7 nucleotides line up with TRBD2. The CDR3 is made up of 19 amino acids. Unmatched junction bases numbered 27, after V lost 8 bases and J lost 6 bases. CDR3 in amino acids: CASPEFGRAWAGARKTQYF. Here the CDR3 DNA reads TGTGCCAGCCCTGAGTTCGGCAGGGCCTGGGCGGGAGCTCGTAAGACCCAGTACTTC.

Ten or more counts support this clonotype. V gene TRBV3-1 combines with J gene TRBJ2-1; no clear D gene. Germline-derived CDR1 and CDR2 are LGHDT and YNNKEL (reference sequence). Trimming removed 2 bases at V and 4 bases at J, with 12 bases between. This CDR3 spans 15 amino acids. The CDR3 DNA follows: TGTGCCAGCAGCCAAAAGGGTTCCGGATACAATGAGCAGTTCTTC. This encodes CASSQKGSGYNEQFF.

This clonotype was observed at least ten times. The rearrangement uses TRBV18 and TRBJ2-1; 7 nucleotides align to TRBD2. There are 17 residues in the CDR3. The V gene end was trimmed by 3 bases and the J gene end by 0 bases; junction bases not matched to a gene: 8. Per the germline V gene, CDR1 is KGHSH and CDR2 is LQKENI. CDR3 in amino acids: CASSPPVGGSSYNEQFF. The CDR3 DNA follows: TGTGCCAGCTCACCCCCGGTTGGCGGGAGCTCCTACAATGAGCAGTTCTTC.

This clonotype was observed at least ten times. This sequence joins TRBV12-3 or TRBV12-4 and TRBJ1-2; 9 nucleotides agree with TRBD1. The CDR3 runs to 14 residues. With 6 bases clipped from V and 8 bases from J, the junction kept 10 bases outside the gene matches. The CDR3 DNA reads as TGTGCCAGCAGGGGACAGGGTGGCCTGGAGGGCTACACCTTC. The encoded protein is CASRGQGGLEGYTF.

This clonotype is classed as medium-sized. The CDR3 nucleotides are TGTGCCAGCAGCTCGGACAGTACAGATACGCAGTATTTT. It translates to CASSSDSTDTQYF. The chain links TRBV7-2 to TRBJ2-3; a weak D match, TRBD1 (6 bases). From germline, CDR1 is SGHTA and CDR2 FQGNSA. The CDR3 totals 13 residues. Trimming stripped 4 bases from V and 3 bases from J, with 8 bases between.

This clonotype was found many times. This chain uses TRBV18 with TRBJ1-2; TRBD1 matches at 7 bases. The CDR3 spans 16 residues. V lost 3 bases and J lost 0; bases outside the gene matches: 7. Looked up from germline, CDR1 is KGHSH and CDR2 is LQKENI. Here the CDR3 reads CASSPTTQGANYGYTF. The CDR3 DNA sequence: TGTGCCAGCTCACCCACAACCCAGGGGGCTAACTATGGCTACACCTTC.

In its sample, this clonotype was seen many times. CDR3 sequence (DNA): TGTGCCAGCAGTGTGGCGGGCGGCGGGGAGCTGTTTTTT. The encoded protein is CASSVAGGGELFF. The chain carries TRBV2 and TRBJ2-2, with D possibly matching TRBD2 (5 bases). Germline V lookup: CDR1 SNHLY, CDR2 FYNNEI. The CDR3 runs to 13 residues. The ends were cut back, 4 bases at V and 7 bases at J, with 10 bases in the middle.

This clonotype has a count of ten or more. This rearrangement joins TRBV5-6 to TRBJ2-3; the D call may be TRBD1 or TRBD2 (6 bases each). Germline V lookup: CDR1 SGHDT, CDR2 YYEEEE. Deletions cut 2 bases from V and 1 base from J, with 14 bases between. The CDR3 extends over 16 amino acids. The CDR3 reads CASSLNLEGGTDTQYF. In nucleotides, the CDR3 is TGTGCCAGCAGCTTAAATTTGGAGGGGGGCACAGATACGCAGTATTTT.

This clonotype was detected ten times or more. The genes are TRBV5-1 and TRBJ1-1, with D maybe TRBD1 (5 bases). Germline V gives CDR1 SGHRS, CDR2 YFSETQ. The CDR3 loop spans 15 amino acids. V dropped 0 bases and J dropped 1 base, with 10 bases sitting between them. DNA for the CDR3: TGCGCCAGCAGCTTGGTGGGTGGGGCGAACACTGAAGCTTTCTTT. Protein sequence: CASSLVGGANTEAFF.

This clonotype occurred many times. The chain links TRBV12-3 or TRBV12-4 to TRBJ2-3; weak D call: TRBD2 (5 bases). This CDR3 contains 15 residues. V lost 2 bases and J lost 3, with 12 bases in between. CDR3 in DNA: TGTGCCAGCAGTTTATTTTGGGAGTCGACAGATACGCAGTATTTT. Residues: CASSLFWESTDTQYF.

This clonotype was counted ten times or more. CDR3 bases: TGTGCCAGCAGCTTAACCCCCTTCGCTAATGAGCAGTTCTTC. Its protein product is CASSLTPFANEQFF. The V call is TRBV7-3, the J call TRBJ2-1; D gene unclear. Germline V gene lookup returns CDR1 SGHTA and CDR2 FQGTGA. Trimming took 0 bases from V and 7 from J, leaving 10 bases between them. The CDR3 totals 14 residues.

The chain links TRBV9 to TRBJ2-3; the D is unclear. The CDR3 runs to 15 residues. Per the germline V gene, CDR1 is SGDLS and CDR2 is YYNGEE. Trimming took off 1 base at V and 0 bases at J, with 9 bases between the two ends. CDR3 in DNA: TGTGCCAGCAGCGTAACGGACCGTAGCACAGATACGCAGTATTTT. It translates to CASSVTDRSTDTQYF.

This clonotype has at least ten counts. J is TRBJ2-7 and V is TRBV30, with D unclear. Germline V gives CDR1 GTSNPN, CDR2 SVGIG (reference sequence). The ends were cut back, 5 bases at V and 3 bases at J, with 8 bases in the middle. The CDR3 extends over 11 amino acids. The CDR3 loop is CAWAKVYEQYF. CDR3 DNA sequence: TGTGCCTGGGCCAAAGTCTACGAGCAGTACTTC.

V gene TRBV3-1 combines with J gene TRBJ2-7; TRBD1 agrees at 7 bases. The J segment lost 3 bases and the V segment lost 6 bases, leaving 8 bases of the junction unmatched. The CDR3 contains 14 residues. CDR1 is LGHDT, CDR2 YNNKEL, per germline (reference sequence). The CDR3 here is CASSQRTGNYEQYF. The CDR3 nucleotides read TGTGCCAGCAGTCAGAGGACAGGAAACTACGAGCAGTACTTC.

This clonotype was counted between two and nine times. The chain employs TRBV19 and TRBJ2-5, with 7 bases identical to TRBD1. V lost 4 bases, J lost 1 base, and 3 bases stayed unmatched. The CDR3 extends over 14 amino acids. In germline, CDR1 is LNHDA, CDR2 SQIVND (reference sequence). CDR3: CASSTWDSQETQYF. In nucleotides, the CDR3 is TGTGCCAGTAGTACTTGGGACAGCCAAGAGACCCAGTACTTC. The full variable domain, its missing parts supplied by reference TRBV19 and TRBJ2-5, is DGGITQSPKYLFRKEGQNVTLSCEQNLNHDAMYWYRQDPGQGLRLIYYSQIVNDFQKGDIAEGYSVSREKKESFPLTVTSAQKNPTAFYLCASSTWDSQETQYFGPGTRLLVL.

The genes are TRBV5-1 and TRBJ2-2; 9 nucleotides line up with TRBD2. The CDR3 sequence is 15 residues long. The V segment lost 0 bases and the J segment 5 bases; nucleotides outside the gene matches: 2. From germline, CDR1 is SGHRS and CDR2 YFSETQ. The DNA of the CDR3 is TGCGCCAGCAGCTTGGATCTAGCGGGGACCGGGGAGCTGTTTTTT. It translates to CASSLDLAGTGELFF.

The gene calls are TRBV19 and TRBJ2-6, with no clear D. CDR3 length: 14 residues. The V gene's germline CDR1 is LNHDA and CDR2 SQIVND (reference sequence). V lost 3 bases and J lost 1, with 4 bases in between. The CDR3 is CASSIVSGANVLTF. The CDR3 nucleotides are TGTGCCAGTAGTATTGTGTCTGGGGCCAACGTCCTGACTTTC. The variable domain in full, completed from reference TRBV19 and TRBJ2-6, reads DGGITQSPKYLFRKEGQNVTLSCEQNLNHDAMYWYRQDPGQGLRLIYYSQIVNDFQKGDIAEGYSVSREKKESFPLTVTSAQKNPTAFYLCASSIVSGANVLTFGAGSRLTVL.

This clonotype was counted ten times or more. V gene TRBV28 combines with J gene TRBJ1-3; no firm D call. Per the germline V gene, CDR1 is MDHEN and CDR2 is SYDVKM. Trimming removed 7 bases at V and 4 bases at J, with 11 bases between. This CDR3 contains 13 residues. CDR3 sequence: CASTLPTGNTIYF. Written as DNA, the CDR3 is TGTGCCAGCACCCTCCCCACAGGAAACACCATATATTTT.

CDR3 nucleotides: TGCGCCAGCAGCTCCACAGGAGATGGAAACACCATATATTTT. It yields the protein CASSSTGDGNTIYF. The chain joins TRBV5-1 to TRBJ1-3; D is possibly TRBD1 (5 bases). Germline V lookup: CDR1 SGHRS, CDR2 YFSETQ. The CDR3 totals 14 residues. The V and J ends lost 3 bases and 3 bases respectively, with 10 bases between them.

This clonotype was seen many times. The gene calls are TRBV29-1 and TRBJ2-5; D gene uncertain. With 6 bases removed from V and 1 base from J, the gap between germline ends came to 9 bases. Germline CDR1 reads SQVTM; CDR2 reads ANQGSEA. The CDR3 has 12 amino acids. CDR3 sequence reads: CSVERTQETQYF. The CDR3 DNA reads TGCAGCGTCGAAAGGACCCAAGAGACCCAGTACTTC.

This clonotype was detected ten times or more. Mismatch with germline at one junction end may stem from a read error. CDR3 loop: CASSFAGRERAKNIQYF. CDR3 DNA: TGTGCTAGCAGCTTTGCGGGTCGAGAGAGGGCCAAAAACATTCAGTACTTC. This chain uses TRBV7-7 with TRBJ2-4; tentative D call: TRBD2 (5 bases). CDR3 length: 17 residues. Looked up from germline, CDR1 is SSHAT and CDR2 is FNYEAQ (reference sequence). Looking up the rest from reference TRBV7-7 and TRBJ2-4 gives the full variable domain: GAGVSQSPRYKVTKRGQDVTLRCDPISSHATLYWYQQALGQGPEFLTYFNYEAQPDKSGLPSDRFSAERPEGSISTLTIQRTEQRDSAMYRCASSFAGRERAKNIQYFGAGTRLSVL.